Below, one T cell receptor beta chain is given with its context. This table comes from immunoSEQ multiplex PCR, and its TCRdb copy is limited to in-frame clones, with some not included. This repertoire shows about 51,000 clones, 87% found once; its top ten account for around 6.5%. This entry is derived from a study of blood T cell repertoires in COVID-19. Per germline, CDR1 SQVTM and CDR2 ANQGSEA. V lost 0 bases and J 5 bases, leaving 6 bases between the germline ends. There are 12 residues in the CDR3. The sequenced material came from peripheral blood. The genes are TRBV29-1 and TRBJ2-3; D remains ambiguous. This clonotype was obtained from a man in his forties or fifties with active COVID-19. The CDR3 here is CSVEELQDTQYF. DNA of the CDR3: TGCAGCGTTGAAGAACTCCAAGATACGCAGTATTTT.